This TCR beta chain appears in the sequencing data of a study of CD8 T cells in ankylosing spondylitis. Findings and caveats of the study: For ankylosing spondylitis blood, a TCR beta motif of eight or nine highly homologous variants appeared characteristic.

The authors made TCR beta libraries by quantitative 5'-RACE with molecular barcodes. Using its own MiXCR run on the 5' RACE reads, TCRdb lists one record per CDR3 protein. The sample comprises around 340,000 distinct CDR3 sequences, roughly 15% of which are singletons, and 0.85% to 1.4% rests with the top ten. With regard to this clonotype: Its antigen is undetermined.

V lost 3 bases, J lost 5 bases, and 7 bases stayed unmatched. Germline CDR1 SGDLS, CDR2 YYNGEE. The CDR3 has 15 amino acids. V gene TRBV9 combines with J gene TRBJ2-1; 8 bases are shared with TRBD2. This sequence was found in a male donor with ankylosing spondylitis or in good health (not recorded which). The sample taken for sequencing was blood, either unsorted or a sorted T cell fraction (not recorded which). The CDR3 sequence: CASSAGTREHNEQFF. In DNA, the CDR3 is TGTGCCAGCAGCGCCGGGACTAGAGAACACAATGAGCAGTTCTTC.